This TCR beta chain stems from a study of blood T cell repertoires in COVID-19 (TCRdb year 2020). At the level of the whole study: The collaborator samples originated in the United States, Italy and Spain and spanned the acute and convalescent phases of COVID-19. The prospective study material was composed of cDNA or gDNA derived from T cells, B-cell-depleted T cells, or PBMCs. Subjects who had been exposed to COVID-19, were actively infected with it, or had recovered from it provided the deeply sampled blood TCRbeta repertoires that made up the dataset. The repertoires were made available in a free public database intended to serve as a resource for research on the immune response to SARS-CoV-2. The samples were drawn from the first 160 participants of the ongoing ImmuneRACE study and from some 1,300 subjects provided by 6 global collaborators. Nearly every sample came with metadata listing a de-identified subject ID, COVID-19 status, age in years and sex. Where HLA class I and class II types were available, the types were taken from metadata supplied by the sample provider, not from assay-based typing. The paper's findings and limits, for the study overall: Clinical and demographic metadata were provided uncurated, with the amount varying by source and participant.

Collaborating institutions collected whole blood in K2EDTA tubes following their own protocols. For TCRbeta analysis, collaborator samples were shipped as frozen whole blood, as isolated PBMCs, or as DNA extracted from either sample type. TCRbeta CDR3 regions were amplified from genomic DNA by means of the immunoSEQ Assay, a bias-controlled multiplex PCR. The authors processed their data as follows. The number of nucleated cells in each sample was estimated by amplification of reference gene primers within the assay. To quantify the absolute abundance of each unique TCRbeta CDR3 rearrangement, sequence reads were collapsed and filtered. For each sample, productive Simpson clonality was calculated as the square root of Simpson's diversity index over productive rearrangements. As stored in TCRdb, this immuneACCESS dataset retains in-frame rearrangements with V and J assigned. A fraction of the clones does not appear; measured against another copy, unresolved V genes explain less than half of the discrepancy, and the remainder lacks a known reason. D and trimming come from the DNA, and the V and J calls and clone size come from that table. In all, the sample holds 130,000 to 150,000 clones, and roughly four fifths of those were seen once. The ten largest clones represent 13% of the sample.

The CDR3 runs 14 residues from the cysteine to the phenylalanine. Here the CDR3 DNA is all that survives: 42 bases in frame from base 1. Relative to germline, V is missing 4 bases and J is missing 4 bases, with 6 bases of the junction outside any gene match. CDR1 SGDLS and CDR2 YYNGEE were looked up in the germline V gene. About this clone: Its target antigen remains unknown. The input lacks base qualities; no much larger clone sits a single base away.

Input material: peripheral blood. Recombination linked TRBV9 to TRBJ1-1; 8 junctional bases match TRBD1. The TCR was taken from a man at least 80 years old with acute or convalescent COVID-19. The CDR3 sequence is CASSPWTGSTEAFF. Read as DNA, the sequence is TGTGCCAGCAGCCCATGGACAGGGAGCACTGAAGCTTTCTTT.